What follows is one T cell receptor beta chain and its context. Its matching antigen is unknown. One end of the junction fails to match germline, which may point to a read error. TCRdb re-derived calls from the multiplex PCR reads in MiXCR, one entry per CDR3 protein. The sample yields approximately 40,000 distinct CDR3 sequences, over 30% seen once. This entry is derived from a study of breast tumors, draining lymph nodes, adjacent tissues. General study results and limits: Tumor and nontumor repertoires were significantly more similar in luminal-like than in basal-like breast cancer. Findings are consistent with lymph node origin and intratumoral expansion of most tumor T cells. Tumors had less TCR diversity than lymph nodes, more than nontumor tissue.

The CDR3 loop spans 14 amino acids. Source material: breast tumor tissue. The rearrangement joins TRBV12-3 or TRBV12-4 to TRBJ2-1; 7 positions agree with TRBD1. The TCR sequence derives from a female donor with breast cancer. Some clones in this sample may be carry-over from other donors' samples. CDR3 sequence (DNA): TGTGCCAGCAGTTTAGGAGGGACAGCGAGTGAGCAGTCCTTC. This translates into CASSLGGTASEQSF.